This passage covers 17 T cell receptor beta chains from one sample sequenced in a study of early T cells in non-severe SARS-CoV-2 infection. Each CDR3 protein is one row after TCRdb ran MiXCR on the 5' RACE reads. The data contain 30,000 to 45,000 distinct CDR3 sequences, 4.5% to 7% of them singletons. The sequences come from whole blood, collected at baseline. The receptors stem from an adult who was a healthcare worker with PCR-confirmed SARS-CoV-2 infection or an uninfected control (not recorded which).

This clonotype occurred many times. This chain joins TRBV12-3 or TRBV12-4 and TRBJ2-5, with 10 bases matching TRBD1. This CDR3 contains 14 residues. After removal of 7 bases from V and 4 bases from J, the junction contained 6 bases not matched to a gene. This CDR3 reads CASTRDRGRETQYF. The CDR3 nucleotides are TGTGCCAGCACTCGGGACAGGGGAAGAGAGACCCAGTACTTC.

This clonotype was detected ten times or more. V and J are TRBV18 and TRBJ1-1; D remains ambiguous. This CDR3 has 13 amino acids. V was cut by 1 base and J by 6 bases, with 9 bases left in between. Germline V gene sequence: CDR1 KGHSH, CDR2 LQKENI. CDR3 sequence reads: CASSPRNIAEAFF. CDR3 coding DNA: TGTGCCAGCTCACCACGAAACATCGCTGAAGCTTTCTTT.

This clonotype was observed at least ten times. The chain has TRBV21-1 and TRBJ1-4; TRBD1, as called in the table, went unchecked against the DNA. TRBV21-1 is designated a pseudogene. The CDR3 contains 15 residues. The CDR3 DNA sequence: TGTGCCAGCAGCAAAGGGGCAGGGGCGAATGAAAAACTGTTTTTT. This gives the protein CASSKGAGANEKLFF.

This clonotype was seen at least ten times. V usage is TRBV6-4 and J usage is TRBJ1-1; D gene unclear. V was clipped by 4 bases and J by 3 bases, with 9 bases between them. This CDR3 has 13 residues. Germline V lookup: CDR1 MRHNA, CDR2 SNTAGT. CDR3 in DNA: TGTGCCAGCAGTGCCGGGAGACACACTGAAGCTTTCTTT. Protein product: CASSAGRHTEAFF.

Of note for this clonotype: It may be a read error: a sequence one base away is much more abundant. V and J are TRBV12-5 and TRBJ2-5; D is ambiguous. The CDR3 is 10 residues long. The germline gives CDR1 LGHNT, CDR2 FRNRAP. Trimming took 7 bases from V and 4 from J, leaving 4 bases between them. CDR3 DNA: TGTGCTAGTGCCGGAGAGACCCAGTACTTC. As protein: CASAGETQYF.

This clonotype has at least ten counts. The chain is built from TRBV7-2 and TRBJ1-1, with D tentatively TRBD1 (6 bases). CDR1 SGHTA and CDR2 FQGNSA come from the germline V gene. The CDR3 is 17 amino acids. Deletions cut 5 bases from V and 1 base from J, with 20 bases between. CDR3 coding DNA: TGTGCCAGCAGCCGCCCTTTCCCGGGGACAACGAACACTGAAGCTTTCTTT. It codes for CASSRPFPGTTNTEAFF.

This clonotype showed up many times. The chain employs TRBV27 and TRBJ1-2; no definite D call. V was shortened by 3 bases and J by 4 bases, with 12 bases between the two germline ends. The CDR3 is made up of 14 amino acids. Germline loops: CDR1 MNHEY, CDR2 SMNVEV (reference sequence). This chain's CDR3 is CASSFRSPVYGYTF. The CDR3 DNA reads TGTGCCAGCAGTTTCCGGTCACCAGTCTATGGCTACACCTTC.

About this clonotype itself: This may arise from a read error, as a much more abundant clone is one base away. The rearrangement uses TRBV7-2 and TRBJ2-7; perhaps TRBD1 as D (5 bases). Germline CDR1 SGHTA, CDR2 FQGNSA. This CDR3 region has 14 residues. V lost 4 bases, J lost 4 bases, and 14 bases lay in between. This CDR3 is CASSSGHGRYEQYF. DNA for the CDR3: TGTGCCAGCAGCTCTGGACACGGGCGATACGAGCAGTACTTC. The complete variable domain, with remaining parts taken from reference TRBV7-2 and TRBJ2-7, reads GAGVSQSPSNKVTEKGKDVELRCDPISGHTALYWYRQSLGQGLEFLIYFQGNSAPDKSGLPSDRFSAERTGGSVSTLTIQRTQQEDSAVYLCASSSGHGRYEQYFGPGTRLTVT.

This clonotype was detected many times. The J gene is TRBJ2-1, the V gene TRBV10-2, with 10 bases fitting TRBD2. CDR1 is WSHSY and CDR2 is SAAADI in the germline V gene. This CDR3 region has 14 residues. After removal of 5 bases from V and 7 bases from J, the junction contained 5 bases not matched to a gene. CDR3 DNA sequence: TGCGCCAGCAGTAAAGCGGGAGGGCTGAATGAGCAGTTCTTC. Its translation: CASSKAGGLNEQFF.

This clonotype was seen at least ten times. V and J are TRBV4-1 and TRBJ1-1; D not certain. Germline V gene lookup returns CDR1 MGHRA and CDR2 YSYEKL. With 3 bases removed from V and 1 base from J, the gap between germline ends came to 15 bases. This CDR3 has 16 residues. CDR3 in amino acids: CASSHPDSGRNTEAFF. The CDR3 nucleotides are TGCGCCAGCAGCCACCCAGACTCGGGCAGGAACACTGAAGCTTTCTTT.

This clonotype came up many times. The chain joins TRBV7-6 to TRBJ1-1; D gene unclear. This CDR3 has 15 residues. V lost 1 base to trimming and J lost 2 bases, with 11 bases between them. Looked up from germline, CDR1 is SGHVS and CDR2 is FNYEAQ. The CDR3 bases are TGTGCCAGCAGCTTAGGCTGGGCAGGCAACACTGAAGCTTTCTTT. Residues: CASSLGWAGNTEAFF.

This chain connects TRBV27 to TRBJ2-7; 7 bases align to TRBD2. CDR1 is MNHEY and CDR2 is SMNVEV in the germline V gene (reference sequence). The CDR3 contains 13 residues. Trimming took 2 bases from V and 3 from J; bases not matched to a gene: 1. The CDR3 is CASSLGLDYEQYF. CDR3 DNA: TGTGCCAGCAGTTTAGGACTAGACTACGAGCAGTACTTC.

V gene TRBV2 combines with J gene TRBJ2-1, with D possibly being TRBD2 (6 bases). Looked up from germline, CDR1 is SNHLY and CDR2 is FYNNEI. V was shortened by 6 bases and J by 8 bases, with 20 bases between the two germline ends. This CDR3 is 15 amino acids long. This CDR3 is CASRGDPGVQYEQFF. In DNA, the CDR3 is TGTGCCAGCAGAGGGGACCCGGGAGTTCAGTATGAGCAGTTCTTC.

This clonotype came up a few times. V gene TRBV7-9 combines with J gene TRBJ1-1; 8 positions agree with TRBD1. The CDR3 covers 16 residues. With 4 bases clipped from V and 0 bases from J, the junction kept 7 bases outside the gene matches. The germline V gene has CDR1 SEHNR and CDR2 FQNEAQ (reference sequence). CDR3 nucleotide sequence: TGTGCCAGCAGCTCCATCGGACAGGGCCTGAACACTGAAGCTTTCTTT. Its protein product is CASSSIGQGLNTEAFF.

This clonotype has at least ten counts. The chain links TRBV3-1 to TRBJ1-5, with 7 nucleotides matching TRBD1. With V trimmed by 1 base and J by 7 bases, 7 bases remained unmatched. Germline lookup yields CDR1 LGHDT and CDR2 YNNKEL (reference sequence). This CDR3 is built from 15 residues. The CDR3 here is CASSQGGQPQQPQHF. CDR3 nucleotide sequence: TGTGCCAGCAGCCAAGGGGGACAGCCCCAACAGCCCCAGCATTTT.

This clonotype appeared many times. The rearrangement joins TRBV6-5 to TRBJ1-3; the D is unclear. CDR3 length equals 14 residues. The germline gives CDR1 MNHEY, CDR2 SVGAGI. Deletions cut 6 bases from V and 1 base from J, with 10 bases between. The CDR3 region has the DNA TGTGCCAGCAGCTACGGAGGGTCTGGAAACACCATATATTTT. This encodes CASSYGGSGNTIYF.

The table lists this clonotype with many counts. The rearrangement joins TRBV9 to TRBJ2-5, with a tentative D call TRBD1 (5 bases). Germline CDR1 is SGDLS and CDR2 is YYNGEE. This CDR3 comprises 13 residues. Deletions cut 4 bases from V and 7 bases from J, with 14 bases between. For the CDR3, the DNA is TGTGCCAGCAGCCCCCCAGCCCAGGGGACCCAGTACTTC. It yields the protein CASSPPAQGTQYF.